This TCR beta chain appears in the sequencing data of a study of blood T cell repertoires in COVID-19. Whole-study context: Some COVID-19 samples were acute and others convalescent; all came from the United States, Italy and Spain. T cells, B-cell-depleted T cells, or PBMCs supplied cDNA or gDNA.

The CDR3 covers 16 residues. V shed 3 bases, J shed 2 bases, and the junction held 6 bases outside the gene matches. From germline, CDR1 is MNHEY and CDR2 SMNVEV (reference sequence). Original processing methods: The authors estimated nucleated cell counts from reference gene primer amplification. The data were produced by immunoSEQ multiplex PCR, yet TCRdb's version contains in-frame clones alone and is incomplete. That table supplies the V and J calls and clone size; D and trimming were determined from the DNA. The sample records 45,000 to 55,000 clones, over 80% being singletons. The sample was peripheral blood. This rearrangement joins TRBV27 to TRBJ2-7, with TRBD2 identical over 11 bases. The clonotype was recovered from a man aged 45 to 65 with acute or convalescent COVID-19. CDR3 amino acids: CASSFLGTSGTYEQYF. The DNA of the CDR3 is TGTGCCAGCAGTTTTCTCGGGACTAGCGGAACCTACGAGCAGTACTTC.